This T cell receptor (beta chain) appears in the sequencing data of a study of T cell responses to AZD1222 COVID-19 vaccine. V shed 2 bases and J shed 7 bases, with 17 bases lying between them. The CDR3 length is 15 residues. Germline V lookup: CDR1 LGHDT, CDR2 YNNKEL (reference sequence). Sequencing used immunoSEQ multiplex PCR; TCRdb keeps in-frame clones, though not all of them. This sample has approximately 130,000 clones, with roughly nine tenths found just once. The chain combines TRBV3-1 (or the pseudogene TRBV3-2) with TRBJ1-2; D call uncertain. The sequencing here drew on peripheral blood, taken 28 days after the second AZD1222 dose. The clonotype comes from an adult who received the AZD1222 COVID-19 vaccine. DNA for the CDR3: TGTGCCAGCAGCCAAAGCGTGGAGGGCCTAACTGGCTACACCTTC. It translates to CASSQSVEGLTGYTF.